The sample holds many counts of the clone carrying this TCR beta chain. Time point denoted: newly diagnosed GD, antithyroid drugs for less than 3 months. PBMC-derived RNA was used for the TCR library. A roughly 8.6-milliliter sample of peripheral blood was drawn into EDTA tubes. To make TCR beta libraries, researchers used iRepertoire HTBI primers and Arm-PCR of CDR3 regions. In the original processing: Gene usage covered approximately 60 TRBV and some 13 TRBJ segments. TCRdb reprocessed the multiplex PCR reads via MiXCR and lists one record per CDR3 protein. The V and J calls and clone size are TCRdb's, not the authors'. Of 200,000 to 300,000 distinct CDR3 sequences in the sample, 20% are singletons; the top ten hold about 15%. The entry originates in a study of regulatory T cells in long-lasting Graves disease. Sequences were derived from peripheral blood mononuclear cells (PBMCs), sampled at new diagnosis, from a patient treated with antithyroid drugs. The sequence was obtained from a female donor with Graves disease.

The CDR3 is CATSDLAPSSYNEQFF. CDR3 nucleotides: TGTGCCACCAGTGATCTAGCGCCGAGCTCCTACAATGAGCAGTTCTTC. This sequence joins TRBV24-1 and TRBJ2-1, with D possibly matching TRBD2 (6 bases). Germline lookup yields CDR1 KGHDR and CDR2 SFDVKD. Trimming removed 3 bases at V and 0 bases at J, with 11 bases between. The CDR3 sequence is 16 residues long.